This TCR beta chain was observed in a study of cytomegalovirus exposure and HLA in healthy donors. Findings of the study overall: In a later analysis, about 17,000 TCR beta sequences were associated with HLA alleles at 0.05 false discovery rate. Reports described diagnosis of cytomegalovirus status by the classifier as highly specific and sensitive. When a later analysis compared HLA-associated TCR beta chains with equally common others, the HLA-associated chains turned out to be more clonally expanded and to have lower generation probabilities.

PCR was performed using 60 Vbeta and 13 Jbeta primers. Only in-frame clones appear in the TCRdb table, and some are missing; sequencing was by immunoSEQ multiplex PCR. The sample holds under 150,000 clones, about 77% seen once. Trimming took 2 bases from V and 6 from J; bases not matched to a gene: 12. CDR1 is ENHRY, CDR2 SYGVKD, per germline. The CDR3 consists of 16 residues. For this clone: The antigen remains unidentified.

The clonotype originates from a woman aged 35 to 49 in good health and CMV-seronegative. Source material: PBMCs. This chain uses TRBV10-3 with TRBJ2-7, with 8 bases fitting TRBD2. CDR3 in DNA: TGTGCCATCAGTGAGCCCCCGGGGGGGGGCTCTACCGAGCAGTACTTC. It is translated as CAISEPPGGGSTEQYF.